This T cell receptor beta chain emerged from a study of graft-versus-host responses after intestinal transplantation. Study at large: Recipients across the board were started on anti-thymocyte globulin induction, then kept on tacrolimus and steroids for about three years.

Study-wide results and caveats: Declining HvG levels early post-transplant were linked to peak circulating GvH clone levels. Detection of GvH clones occurred in recipient marrow, and some had their first appearance in ileum or blood.

Sequenced by immunoSEQ multiplex PCR; TCRdb stores in-frame clones only, minus some. The data contain under 100,000 clones, about four fifths of them seen just once; the ten biggest clones take up around 0.83%. The CDR3 length is 13 residues. Germline assignment: CDR1 SGHTA and CDR2 FQGNSA. The trim removed 4 bases at V and 4 bases at J, leaving 1 base unmatched. About this clone: Its antigen is as yet unknown.

Sequenced here: unstimulated CD4+ T cells sorted from spleen or lymph node cells, sampled before intestinal transplant. The chain employs TRBV7-2 and TRBJ1-3; TRBD1 aligns across 7 bases. This receptor was taken from a human donor who received an intestinal transplant. The CDR3 DNA follows: TGTGCCAGCAGCTCACAGGGGGGAAACACCATATATTTT. This translates into CASSSQGGNTIYF.